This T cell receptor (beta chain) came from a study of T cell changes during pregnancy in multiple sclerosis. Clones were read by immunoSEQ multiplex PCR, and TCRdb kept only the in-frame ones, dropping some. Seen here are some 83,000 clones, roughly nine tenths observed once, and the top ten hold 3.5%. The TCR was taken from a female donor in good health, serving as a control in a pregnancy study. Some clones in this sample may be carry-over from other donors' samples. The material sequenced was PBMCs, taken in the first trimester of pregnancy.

The CDR3 bases are TGTGCCAGCAGTGACTCGAGCGGGGGGGAAAACACCGGGGAGCTGTTTTTT. It encodes CASSDSSGGENTGELFF. The chain has TRBV6-4 and TRBJ2-2; 10 bases line up with TRBD2. The CDR3 is 17 amino acids. The germline gives CDR1 MRHNA, CDR2 SNTAGT. V shed 0 bases and J 2 bases; nucleotides not matched to a gene: 3.